The sequence of this TCR beta chain was determined in a study of blood T cell repertoires in COVID-19. This clone was seen only once. The authors' processing: Scientists estimated how many nucleated cells there were by amplifying reference gene primers. Using immunoSEQ multiplex PCR, the repertoire was profiled, and TCRdb retains in-frame clones only, with some absent. D and trimming were read from the DNA, whereas the V and J calls and clone size are those reported in that table. The table includes roughly 170,000 clones, roughly 79% detected once. The CDR3 sequence is 15 residues long. The V segment lost 1 base and the J segment 5 bases; nucleotides outside the gene matches: 3. Germline V CDR1 and CDR2: SGHNT, YYREEE (reference sequence).

J is TRBJ1-6 and V is TRBV5-4; 7 bases line up with TRBD1. The sample comprised peripheral blood. The clonotype originates from a woman aged 70 to 79 with acute or convalescent COVID-19. The chain's CDR3 is CASSLRDRNNSPLHF. CDR3 bases: TGTGCCAGCAGCTTGCGGGACAGAAATAATTCACCCCTCCACTTT. Together with reference TRBV5-4 and TRBJ1-6, the CDR3 gives the full variable domain: ETGVTQSPTHLIKTRGQQVTLRCSSQSGHNTVSWYQQALGQGPQFIFQYYREEENGRGNFPPRFSGLQFPNYSSELNVNALELDDSALYLCASSLRDRNNSPLHFGNGTRLTVT.